The clone carrying this T cell receptor beta chain was observed at least ten times. The antigen is not known. CDR3 length equals 18 residues. Germline CDR1 and CDR2: MGHRA and YSYEKL. With 3 bases removed from V and 0 bases from J, the gap between germline ends came to 18 bases. These data come from a study of blood T cells in healthy people across ages. Looking at the study overall: Template switching caught about one barcoded beta molecule for each two T cells. Findings of the study overall: PBMC samples, being unsorted, prevented any conclusive comparison of naive and antigen-experienced cells.

It was with a sample-barcoded 5' primer and a J-beta primer mix that a second PCR of about 6 to 11 cycles was run. TCRdb independently ran MiXCR on the 5' RACE reads; one entry per CDR3 protein. Here the sample spans 980,000 or so distinct CDR3 sequences, around 48% being singletons. This sequence originates from a man younger than 45 in good health. Sequencing was done on a sample of blood. The V call is TRBV4-1, the J call TRBJ2-1; D might be TRBD2 (5 bases). CDR3 sequence (DNA): TGCGCCAGCAGCCAGGACGGCCTCGGCGGACTCTCCTACAATGAGCAGTTCTTC. Its translation: CASSQDGLGGLSYNEQFF.